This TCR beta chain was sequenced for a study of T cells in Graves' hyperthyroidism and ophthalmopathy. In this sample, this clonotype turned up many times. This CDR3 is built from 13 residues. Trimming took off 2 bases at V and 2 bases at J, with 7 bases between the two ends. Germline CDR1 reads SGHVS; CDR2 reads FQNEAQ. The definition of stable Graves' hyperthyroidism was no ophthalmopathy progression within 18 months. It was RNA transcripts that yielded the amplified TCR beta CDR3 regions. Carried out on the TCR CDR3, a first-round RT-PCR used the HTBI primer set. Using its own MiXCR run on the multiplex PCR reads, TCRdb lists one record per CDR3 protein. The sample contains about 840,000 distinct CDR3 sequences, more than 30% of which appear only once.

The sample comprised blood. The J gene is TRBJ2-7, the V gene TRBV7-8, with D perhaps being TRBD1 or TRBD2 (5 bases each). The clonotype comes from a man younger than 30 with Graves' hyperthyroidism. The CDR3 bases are TGTGCCAGCAGCTTAATGGGGGCCTACGAGCAGTACTTC. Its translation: CASSLMGAYEQYF.